These T cell receptor beta chains were read from a single sample in a study of Ad26.COV2.S vaccination and SARS-CoV-2 variants. Sequencing was performed with immunoSEQ multiplex PCR; in TCRdb, only in-frame clones are kept and a portion is missing. The sample consists of about 480,000 clones, around 85% of them appearing once. Material: peripheral blood, obtained in a trial of Ad26.COV2.S vaccine versus placebo. The receptor set was obtained from a person aged 18-60 years who received the Ad26.COV2.S COVID-19 vaccine or a placebo. Each CDR3 is given with its conserved first and last residue. Fields, in order: CDR3 protein, CDR3 DNA, clone size, J gene, D gene, V gene. The D gene is left open where the match is weak. Some rows mark clone size as missing; the rest say once, few, many or name a class of expanded clone.

CDR3 protein: CASSLGTGHSNQPQHF; CDR3 DNA: TGCGCCAGCAGCTTGGGGACAGGTCATAGCAATCAGCCCCAGCATTTT; clone size: NA; J gene: TRBJ1-5; D gene: TRBD1; V gene: TRBV5-1
CDR3 protein: CASSSAPPPYGYTF; CDR3 DNA: TGTGCCAGCAGTTCGGCGCCCCCGCCATATGGCTACACCTTC; clone size: NA; J gene: TRBJ1-2; D gene: NA; V gene: TRBV28
CDR3 protein: CSVTIQGLGELFF; CDR3 DNA: TGCAGCGTTACCATCCAGGGTCTCGGGGAGCTGTTTTTT; clone size: NA; J gene: TRBJ2-2; D gene: NA; V gene: TRBV29-1
CDR3 protein: CASSPGIELNEQFF; CDR3 DNA: TGTGCCAGCAGCCCGGGAATCGAACTCAATGAGCAGTTCTTC; clone size: NA; J gene: TRBJ2-1; D gene: NA; V gene: TRBV7-9
CDR3 protein: CASSYSGGLRNEKLFF; CDR3 DNA: TGTGCCAGCAGTTACTCCGGGGGCCTTAGGAATGAAAAACTGTTTTTT; clone size: NA; J gene: TRBJ1-4; D gene: NA; V gene: TRBV6-5
CDR3 protein: CASRLYQSNTEAFF; CDR3 DNA: TGTGCCAGCAGACTATACCAATCGAACACTGAAGCTTTCTTT; clone size: NA; J gene: TRBJ1-1; D gene: NA; V gene: TRBV27
CDR3 protein: CSVFRGQGGEKLFF; CDR3 DNA: TGCAGCGTTTTTAGGGGGCAGGGAGGCGAAAAACTGTTTTTT; clone size: NA; J gene: TRBJ1-4; D gene: TRBD1; V gene: TRBV29-1
CDR3 protein: CAWRRSSPNQPQHF; CDR3 DNA: TGTGCCTGGAGGCGTAGCAGCCCCAATCAGCCCCAGCATTTT; clone size: NA; J gene: TRBJ1-5; D gene: NA; V gene: TRBV30
CDR3 protein: CATSRDGTSQRDGYTF; CDR3 DNA: TGTGCCACCAGTAGGGACGGCACATCCCAGCGTGATGGCTACACCTTC; clone size: NA; J gene: TRBJ1-2; D gene: NA; V gene: TRBV24-1
CDR3 protein: CASSSRNQPQHF; CDR3 DNA: TGTGCCAGCAGCTCCCGCAATCAGCCCCAGCATTTT; clone size: NA; J gene: TRBJ1-5; D gene: NA; V gene: TRBV13
CDR3 protein: CASSHLNTEAFF; CDR3 DNA: TGTGCCAGCAGCCACTTAAACACTGAAGCTTTCTTT; clone size: NA; J gene: TRBJ1-1; D gene: NA; V gene: TRBV7-8
CDR3 protein: CASNAPTTGDTIYF; CDR3 DNA: TGTGCCAGCAACGCACCTACGACAGGCGACACCATATATTTT; clone size: NA; J gene: TRBJ1-3; D gene: NA; V gene: TRBV28
CDR3 protein: CASSRSASYQETQYF; CDR3 DNA: TGTGCCAGTAGTAGAAGCGCCTCGTACCAAGAGACCCAGTACTTC; clone size: NA; J gene: TRBJ2-5; D gene: NA; V gene: TRBV19
CDR3 protein: CASSLSPIYGYTF; CDR3 DNA: TGTGCCAGCAGCTTGAGTCCGATCTATGGCTACACCTTC; clone size: NA; J gene: TRBJ1-2; D gene: NA; V gene: TRBV5-4
CDR3 protein: CASSQLTRQGVGNEQFF; CDR3 DNA: TGTGCCAGCAGCCAATTGACCCGACAGGGTGTGGGCAATGAGCAGTTCTTC; clone size: NA; J gene: TRBJ2-1; D gene: TRBD1; V gene: TRBV14
CDR3 protein: CASSLSYSPLHF; CDR3 DNA: TGTGCCAGCAGCTTATCCTATTCACCCCTCCACTTT; clone size: NA; J gene: TRBJ1-6; D gene: NA; V gene: TRBV7-2
CDR3 protein: CASSPLPAAGGYEQYF; CDR3 DNA: TGTGCCAGCTCACCACTACCAGCAGCGGGAGGCTACGAGCAGTACTTC; clone size: once; J gene: TRBJ2-7; D gene: TRBD2; V gene: TRBV18
CDR3 protein: CASSLGTSGSFGEQYF; CDR3 DNA: TGCGCCAGCAGCTTGGGGACTAGCGGGAGCTTCGGCGAGCAGTACTTC; clone size: NA; J gene: TRBJ2-7; D gene: TRBD2; V gene: TRBV5-1
CDR3 protein: CASSRTTEYGYTF; CDR3 DNA: TGTGCCAGCAGTCGAACGACGGAGTATGGCTACACCTTC; clone size: NA; J gene: TRBJ1-2; D gene: NA; V gene: TRBV6-2/TRBV6-3
CDR3 protein: CASGRVSYEQYF; CDR3 DNA: TGTGCCAGCGGCCGGGTCTCCTACGAGCAGTACTTC; clone size: NA; J gene: TRBJ2-7; D gene: NA; V gene: TRBV12-3/TRBV12-4
CDR3 protein: CASSYSGQGADTQYF; CDR3 DNA: TGTGCCAGCAGTTACTCCGGACAGGGAGCGGATACGCAGTATTTT; clone size: once; J gene: TRBJ2-3; D gene: TRBD1; V gene: TRBV6-6
CDR3 protein: CASRPGTGETQYF; CDR3 DNA: TGTGCCAGCAGACCCGGGACGGGGGAGACCCAGTACTTC; clone size: NA; J gene: TRBJ2-5; D gene: NA; V gene: TRBV2
CDR3 protein: CASSPPGDWYQWGDTQYF; CDR3 DNA: TGTGCCAGCAGTCCCCCCGGGGACTGGTACCAATGGGGAGATACGCAGTATTTT; clone size: NA; J gene: TRBJ2-3; D gene: NA; V gene: TRBV28
CDR3 protein: CASSSPGGYDTQYF; CDR3 DNA: TGTGCCAGCAGTTCCCCGGGGGGTTACGATACGCAGTATTTT; clone size: NA; J gene: TRBJ2-3; D gene: TRBD2; V gene: TRBV27
CDR3 protein: CASSLLGGTEAFF; CDR3 DNA: TGCGCCAGCAGCTTGTTGGGAGGCACTGAAGCTTTCTTT; clone size: once; J gene: TRBJ1-1; D gene: NA; V gene: TRBV5-1
CDR3 protein: CASRAAGVGPYNEQFF; CDR3 DNA: TGTGCCAGCAGGGCCGCGGGAGTGGGCCCCTACAATGAGCAGTTCTTC; clone size: NA; J gene: TRBJ2-1; D gene: TRBD2; V gene: TRBV28
CDR3 protein: CASSPRRLGSTDTQYF; CDR3 DNA: TGTGCCAGCAGTCCTCGCCGCCTCGGGAGCACAGATACGCAGTATTTT; clone size: NA; J gene: TRBJ2-3; D gene: NA; V gene: TRBV28
CDR3 protein: CASSPEGELGGTDTQYF; CDR3 DNA: TGTGCCAGCAGCCCCGAAGGGGAACTGGGGGGCACAGATACGCAGTATTTT; clone size: NA; J gene: TRBJ2-3; D gene: NA; V gene: TRBV6-4
CDR3 protein: CASSHDWGDGETQYF; CDR3 DNA: TGTGCCAGCTCTCATGACTGGGGAGACGGGGAGACCCAGTACTTC; clone size: NA; J gene: TRBJ2-5; D gene: NA; V gene: TRBV18
CDR3 protein: CASSETGGGNSGSLYEQYF; CDR3 DNA: TGTGCCAGCAGCGAGACAGGGGGCGGGAATAGCGGGTCCCTCTACGAGCAGTACTTC; clone size: once; J gene: TRBJ2-7; D gene: TRBD1; V gene: TRBV3-1/TRBV3-2
CDR3 protein: CASSIIRGFIQYF; CDR3 DNA: TGTGCCAGCAGTATCATCCGGGGCTTCATACAGTACTTC; clone size: NA; J gene: TRBJ2-7; D gene: NA; V gene: TRBV28
CDR3 protein: CASSPRGHREKLFF; CDR3 DNA: TGTGCCAGCAGCCCCAGGGGGCATAGAGAAAAACTGTTTTTT; clone size: few; J gene: TRBJ1-4; D gene: TRBD1; V gene: TRBV7-2
CDR3 protein: CASSTSGDNEQFF; CDR3 DNA: TGTGCCAGCAGTACTAGCGGGGACAATGAGCAGTTCTTC; clone size: NA; J gene: TRBJ2-1; D gene: TRBD2; V gene: TRBV9
CDR3 protein: CASSPRVGGSTYGYTF; CDR3 DNA: TGCGCCAGCAGCCCACGGGTCGGGGGCTCCACTTATGGCTACACCTTC; clone size: NA; J gene: TRBJ1-2; D gene: NA; V gene: TRBV5-1
CDR3 protein: CASSDAAHGAENYGYTF; CDR3 DNA: TGTGCCAGCAGTGACGCGGCCCATGGGGCGGAGAACTATGGCTACACCTTC; clone size: few; J gene: TRBJ1-2; D gene: NA; V gene: TRBV28
CDR3 protein: CASSLGLRYAANTGELFF; CDR3 DNA: TGTGCCAGCAGCTTAGGCTTGCGATACGCCGCGAACACCGGGGAGCTGTTTTTT; clone size: NA; J gene: TRBJ2-2; D gene: NA; V gene: TRBV7-2
CDR3 protein: CASSKGLALGEQYF; CDR3 DNA: TGTGCCAGCAGTAAGGGACTAGCGCTGGGCGAGCAGTACTTC; clone size: NA; J gene: TRBJ2-7; D gene: TRBD2; V gene: TRBV6-6
CDR3 protein: CASRSLGETQYF; CDR3 DNA: TGTGCCAGCAGATCTTTAGGGGAGACCCAGTACTTC; clone size: NA; J gene: TRBJ2-5; D gene: NA; V gene: TRBV28
CDR3 protein: CASGDVYEQYF; CDR3 DNA: TGTGCCAGTGGGGACGTCTACGAGCAGTACTTC; clone size: few; J gene: TRBJ2-7; D gene: NA; V gene: TRBV2
CDR3 protein: CASSLGLGGPDQYF; CDR3 DNA: TGTGCCAGCAGCTTGGGTCTAGGAGGTCCGGACCAGTACTTC; clone size: NA; J gene: TRBJ2-5; D gene: NA; V gene: TRBV5-5
CDR3 protein: CSVRGYTEAFF; CDR3 DNA: TGCAGTGTCAGGGGTTACACTGAAGCTTTCTTT; clone size: once; J gene: TRBJ1-1; D gene: NA; V gene: TRBV29-1
CDR3 protein: CAISTSFNEQFF; CDR3 DNA: TGTGCCATCTCGACTTCCTTCAATGAGCAGTTCTTC; clone size: NA; J gene: TRBJ2-1; D gene: NA; V gene: TRBV28
CDR3 protein: CSVGDTGELFF; CDR3 DNA: TGCAGCGTGGGGGACACCGGGGAGCTGTTTTTT; clone size: NA; J gene: TRBJ2-2; D gene: NA; V gene: TRBV29-1
CDR3 protein: CASSGGSEQFF; CDR3 DNA: TGTGCCAGCAGCGGCGGGAGTGAGCAGTTCTTC; clone size: once; J gene: TRBJ2-1; D gene: TRBD2; V gene: TRBV7-6
CDR3 protein: CASSQDPGGYTF; CDR3 DNA: TGTGCCAGCAGCCAAGATCCTGGTGGCTACACCTTC; clone size: NA; J gene: TRBJ1-2; D gene: NA; V gene: TRBV3-1/TRBV3-2
CDR3 protein: CSVAWGGNTEAFF; CDR3 DNA: TGCAGCGTTGCTTGGGGTGGGAACACTGAAGCTTTCTTT; clone size: NA; J gene: TRBJ1-1; D gene: NA; V gene: TRBV29-1
CDR3 protein: CAWRADRVFDEQYF; CDR3 DNA: TGTGCCTGGAGAGCGGACAGGGTATTCGACGAGCAGTACTTC; clone size: NA; J gene: TRBJ2-7; D gene: TRBD1; V gene: TRBV30
CDR3 protein: CASRPGVGYGYTF; CDR3 DNA: TGTGCCAGTAGGCCAGGGGTAGGGTATGGCTACACCTTC; clone size: once; J gene: TRBJ1-2; D gene: NA; V gene: TRBV19
CDR3 protein: CASSPPGLQGYGYTF; CDR3 DNA: TGTGCCAGCTCACCTCCAGGTCTCCAGGGCTATGGCTACACCTTC; clone size: NA; J gene: TRBJ1-2; D gene: NA; V gene: TRBV18
CDR3 protein: CASSYSPRDFNNSPLHF; CDR3 DNA: TGTGCCAGCAGTTACAGCCCCAGGGACTTCAATAATTCACCCCTCCACTTT; clone size: NA; J gene: TRBJ1-6; D gene: NA; V gene: TRBV6-2/TRBV6-3
CDR3 protein: CASRAALGGNEQFF; CDR3 DNA: TGCGCCAGCAGAGCCGCGCTGGGGGGCAATGAGCAGTTCTTC; clone size: NA; J gene: TRBJ2-1; D gene: NA; V gene: TRBV5-1
CDR3 protein: CASSLRTSGYNEQFF; CDR3 DNA: TGTGCCAGCAGCTTACGGACTAGCGGGTACAATGAGCAGTTCTTC; clone size: NA; J gene: TRBJ2-1; D gene: TRBD2; V gene: TRBV4-2